The entry below describes one TCR beta chain. In the authors' methods: Reference gene primer amplification gave nucleated cell count estimates. Clones were sequenced by immunoSEQ multiplex PCR, and TCRdb holds only the in-frame ones, with some missing. V and J calls and clone size are copied from that table; D and trimming were computed from the DNA. The table has about 270,000 clones, roughly nine tenths seen once. CDR1 and CDR2 (germline): LGHNA, YNFKEQ. The CDR3 is 15 amino acids. With V trimmed by 2 bases and J by 2 bases, 3 bases remained unmatched. This specimen comes from a study of blood T cell repertoires in COVID-19. Across the study: COVID-19 samples collected from the United States, Italy and Spain covered acute and convalescent phases.

J is TRBJ2-5 and V is TRBV4-2; TRBD2 matches 9 bases. This TCR derives from a man aged 35 to 55 with active or convalescent COVID-19. The sample consisted of peripheral blood. The DNA of the CDR3 is TGTGCCAGCAGCCAAACTACTAGCGGGCAAGAGACCCAGTACTTC. Translating it yields CASSQTTSGQETQYF.